The clone carrying this T cell receptor (beta chain) appeared a few times. Its matching antigen is unknown. PCR was run on genomic DNA. The TCR beta CDR3 region was amplified using 30 forward and 13 reverse primers. TCRdb reprocessed the multiplex PCR reads via MiXCR and lists one record per CDR3 protein. The repertoire consists of under 300,000 distinct CDR3 sequences, with more than 45% occurring once and the leading ten covering approximately 15%. The source of the sample is a study of type 1 and type 2 diabetes patients. The wider study: From PBMCs, CD4+ and CD8+ T cells were isolated by magnetic microbeads.

Diabetic patients met standard criteria for type 1 or type 2 diabetes. Study-wide points: With limited T2D and control samples, some T1D-only expanded clones may not be T1D-specific. Unmatched age and gender across groups might bias interpretation.

The specimen sequenced was peripheral blood mononuclear cells (PBMCs). This clonotype was sampled from a man aged 18 to 29 with type 2 diabetes.

The CDR3 DNA is TGCGCCAGCAGTGAGTTTAAGTATGGGACGGCCTACGAGCAGTACTTC. Its translation is CASSEFKYGTAYEQYF. The gene calls are TRBV10-1 and TRBJ2-7, with D perhaps given as TRBD1 or TRBD2 (5 bases each). This CDR3 region has 16 residues. Between the trimmed V and J ends, which lost 1 base and 2 bases, there was a span of 15 bases. The germline gives CDR1 WNHNN, CDR2 SYGVQD (reference sequence).